This T cell receptor beta chain originates from a study of regulatory and conventional T cells in RAG deficiency. General study results and limits: In Omenn syndrome, Treg and Tconv repertoires overlapped >85%.

This clone has just one count. Its antigen remains unknown. The junction differs from germline at one of its ends, possibly a read error. The sample carries other DNA sequences with the same CDR3. Assay: immunoSEQ multiplex PCR; the TCRdb copy retains only in-frame clones and omits some. The sample has 9,000 to 15,000 clones; 94% are singletons. The sorted regulatory T cells were CD4+, CD25-high and CD127-low, with genomic DNA sequenced. This sample also belongs to another study, concerning regulatory T cells. From that study: The primer mix had 52 TRBV and 13 TRBJ primers. In patients, unique TRB V-J pairs were restricted and V/J usage skewed, especially in Tregs.

The sample comprised CD127- CD25+ CD4+ Tregs sorted from blood. The receptor was isolated from a human donor in good health.

This CDR3 is CASSPLDRGWNSPLHF. The CDR3 nucleotides are TGTGCCAGCTCACCACTGGACAGGGGATGGAATTCCCCCCTCCACTTT. This chain uses TRBV18 with TRBJ1-6; 9 nucleotides align to TRBD1. Germline CDR1 reads KGHSH; CDR2 reads LQKENI. The CDR3 length is 16 residues.